This T cell receptor beta chain was sequenced during a study of T cell repertoires in cytomegalovirus infection. For the study at large: CMV epitopes that were recently identified and HLA-C-restricted were used alongside well-studied HLA-B-restricted ones. Indications of both CMV infection and matching HLA type were provided by public TCR beta signatures. Study-level points and caveats: Predominance within the ex vivo response was attributable to HLA-C-restricted CMV-specific TCR beta clonotypes. Summed frequency of shared TCR beta families picked out CMV carriers who also had the relevant HLA.

On this clonotype: Its antigen is undetermined.

V was clipped by 4 bases and J by 0 bases, with 10 bases between them. CDR1 and CDR2 from the germline V gene are ENHRY and SYGVKD. The CDR3 sequence is 14 residues long. Each CDR3 protein gets one entry after TCRdb re-called the reads with MiXCR. The sample holds about 920,000 distinct CDR3 sequences, 30% to 40% seen once. V gene TRBV10-3 combines with J gene TRBJ2-7, with D uncertain. This TCR was sampled from a human donor in good health (CMV status not recorded). Some clones in this sample may be carry-over from other donors' samples. The sequenced sample was cultured CD8+ T cells from PBMCs, obtained from culture after CMV antigen stimulation. CDR3 in amino acids: CAISAAQSSYEQYF. The DNA for the CDR3 is TGTGCCATCAGTGCCGCCCAGAGCTCCTACGAGCAGTACTTC.